This T cell receptor beta chain appears in the sequencing data of a study of cytomegalovirus exposure and HLA in healthy donors. The study, taken as a whole, reports: The classifier, whose performance was assessed in both the original and validation cohorts, reportedly diagnosed cytomegalovirus status with high specificity and sensitivity. A later analysis reportedly found that, within productive TCRs, an Asian-associated ancestry cluster had fewer N-insertions than the mean observed across the 666 donors. Later on, an analysis tied some 17,000 TCR beta sequences to HLA alleles at 0.05 false discovery rate.

The CDR3 is made up of 15 amino acids. The V gene's germline CDR1 is SGDLS and CDR2 YYNGEE. PCR involved 60 Vbeta and 13 Jbeta primers. Profiling relied on immunoSEQ multiplex PCR, and the TCRdb table lists in-frame clones only, not all of them. The sample yields about 140,000 clones, more than 70% seen once. To note about this clone: Its cognate antigen is unknown.

Sequencing used PBMCs. The rearrangement joins TRBV9 to TRBJ2-5; tentatively, D is TRBD1 (5 bases). The J call may be in error: the DNA end matches TRBJ2-7 better. The clonotype was recovered from a man younger than 40 in good health and CMV-seronegative. CDR3 in amino acids: CASSVEEDSDYEQYF. Here the CDR3 DNA reads TGTGCCAGCAGCGTAGAAGAAGACAGTGATTACGAGCAGTACTTC.